One sample yielded the 12 T cell receptor beta chains listed below, sequenced in a study of T cells in Graves' hyperthyroidism and ophthalmopathy (dated by TCRdb to between 2018 and 2021). The protocol used for the library was multiplex PCR. The reads were generated on an Illumina HiSeq 2000. TCR beta CDR3 regions were amplified from RNA transcripts. A first-round RT-PCR of the TCR CDR3 used the HTBI primer set with the Qiagen OneStep RT-PCR kit. TCRdb ran its own pipeline on the public reads, namely fastp trimming at Q25 and MiXCR clone calling, and kept in-frame beta chains. Every distinct CDR3 protein forms one entry, paired with its most common genes and DNA. Present in this sample are fewer than 200,000 distinct CDR3 sequences, around 15% of which were seen just once. 25% to 30% of the sample is taken by the ten largest. Input material: blood. All receptors come from a woman aged 50 to 65 with Graves' hyperthyroidism.

Ten or more counts support this clonotype. The chain carries TRBV12-3 or TRBV12-4 and TRBJ1-2; D remains unclear. The CDR3 extends over 12 amino acids. V lost 5 bases and J lost 2, with 6 bases in between. CDR3 coding DNA: TGTGCCAGCAGTAAGACGAACTATGGCTACACCTTC. This gives the protein CASSKTNYGYTF.

This clonotype was detected ten times or more. The chain links TRBV6-1 to TRBJ2-7, with a possible D match to TRBD1 (5 bases). Trimming pared 2 bases from V and 5 bases from J, leaving 16 bases between. This CDR3 has 15 residues. The V gene's germline CDR1 is MNHNS and CDR2 SASEGT. The CDR3 DNA follows: TGTGCCAGCAGTGAACAGCAAGGGGTAACCAACGAGCAGTACTTC. This encodes CASSEQQGVTNEQYF.

This clonotype has ten or more counts. The J gene is TRBJ2-5, the V gene TRBV7-9; D could derive from TRBD1 or TRBD2 (5 bases each). Germline CDR1 is SEHNR and CDR2 is FQNEAQ (reference sequence). Trimming removed 5 bases from V and 1 base from J, with 14 bases in between. The CDR3 has 15 residues. This CDR3 reads CASSPEGILQETQYF. CDR3 in DNA: TGTGCCAGCAGCCCCGAGGGGATCCTCCAAGAGACCCAGTACTTC.

This clonotype has ten or more counts. This rearrangement joins TRBV12-5 to TRBJ2-1; D is perhaps TRBD1 (8 bases). The CDR3 is made up of 15 amino acids. Germline V gene sequence: CDR1 LGHNT, CDR2 FRNRAP. V gave up 5 bases and J gave up 3 bases, with 14 bases separating them. This CDR3 reads CASGLTGGGYNEQFF. The DNA for the CDR3 is TGTGCTAGTGGTCTTACAGGGGGGGGCTACAATGAGCAGTTCTTC.

This clonotype is labeled large. The V and J genes are TRBV7-6 and TRBJ2-7, with 9 nucleotides matching TRBD1. Germline V gene sequence: CDR1 SGHVS, CDR2 FNYEAQ. CDR3 length equals 15 residues. Trimming took 3 bases from V and 4 from J; bases not matched to a gene: 7. In DNA, the CDR3 is TGTGCCAGCAGCTTCGGGACAGGGTTAACATACGAGCAGTACTTC. Amino acid sequence: CASSFGTGLTYEQYF.

V usage is TRBV6-2 or TRBV6-3 and J usage is TRBJ2-1; maybe TRBD2 (6 bases). The CDR3 spans 14 residues. The germline V and J ends were trimmed by 2 bases and 9 bases, with 14 bases remaining between them. Germline CDR1 reads MNHEY; CDR2 reads SVGEGT. The CDR3 protein is CASSYGGGRSEQFF. CDR3 coding DNA: TGTGCCAGCAGTTACGGGGGAGGAAGGAGTGAGCAGTTCTTC.

Ten or more counts support this clonotype. The rearrangement links TRBV29-1 to TRBJ1-1; D is unclear. Germline V CDR1 and CDR2: SQVTM, ANQGSEA. The V and J ends lost 7 bases and 7 bases respectively, with 13 bases between them. This CDR3 region has 11 residues. The CDR3 spells CSAPGAREAFF. CDR3 in DNA: TGCAGCGCCCCTGGAGCCCGTGAAGCTTTCTTT.

The sample holds many counts of this clonotype. The chain uses TRBV28 and TRBJ2-2; D call uncertain. This CDR3 contains 12 residues. The ends were cut back, 3 bases at V and 5 bases at J, with 4 bases in the middle. Germline loops: CDR1 MDHEN, CDR2 SYDVKM. As DNA, the CDR3 is TGTGCCAGCAGTTTTCTAACCGGGGAGCTGTTTTTT. It specifies CASSFLTGELFF.

Notes on this clonotype: Given a much more abundant clone one base away, this may be a read error. The chain is built from TRBV2 and TRBJ1-6; TRBD1 matches at 7 bases. Germline CDR1 is SNHLY and CDR2 is FYNNEI. This CDR3 contains 13 residues. The CDR3 spells CAGSTGVGSPLHF. CDR3 in DNA: TGTGCCGGCAGTACAGGGGTGGGATCACCCCTCCACTTT.

The rearrangement joins TRBV2 to TRBJ2-2; tentatively, D is TRBD1 (6 bases). V lost 1 base, J lost 7 bases, and 16 bases lay in between. The germline CDR1 and CDR2 sequences are SNHLY and FYNNEI. The CDR3 is 16 residues long. The CDR3 DNA sequence: TGTGCCAGCAGTGAAGGGGCCGTCGGACAGTACGGGGAGCTGTTTTTT. Translated: CASSEGAVGQYGELFF.

There are many counts of this clonotype. The rearrangement links TRBV14 to TRBJ2-7; D remains unclear. Germline-derived CDR1 and CDR2 are SGHDN and FVKESK. V gave up 1 base and J gave up 2 bases, with 18 bases separating them. The CDR3 runs to 17 residues. CDR3 sequence: CASSQGRPGKTAYEQYF. The CDR3 coding sequence is TGTGCCAGCAGCCAAGGAAGGCCAGGTAAAACAGCCTACGAGCAGTACTTC.

A few counts support this clonotype. Here the CDR3 reads CASSLGGNNSPLHF. The CDR3 DNA sequence: TGTGCCAGCAGCTTAGGAGGGAATAATTCACCCCTCCACTTT. The chain has TRBV5-6 and TRBJ1-6, with D uncertain. V gave up 2 bases and J gave up 5 bases, with 8 bases separating them. CDR1 and CDR2 from the germline V gene are SGHDT and YYEEEE. CDR3 length: 14 residues. The full variable domain, completed using reference TRBV5-6 and TRBJ1-6, is DAGVTQSPTHLIKTRGQQVTLRCSPKSGHDTVSWYQQALGQGPQFIFQYYEEEERQRGNFPDRFSGHQFPNYSSELNVNALLLGDSALYLCASSLGGNNSPLHFGNGTRLTVT.